The 4 T cell receptor beta chains below were found in one sample sequenced in a study of tissue T cells after allogeneic stem cell transplantation. Clones were read by immunoSEQ multiplex PCR, and TCRdb kept only the in-frame ones, dropping some. The sample comprises 20,000 to 25,000 clones, more than 65% of which are singletons, and 0.41% rests with the top ten. The sample taken for sequencing was blood. These TCRs come from a female BALB/c mouse in good health. These mice share the MHC haplotype H2-d.

This clone was counted a few times. Gene labels here are mouse ones. The CDR3 end lies 1 residue beyond the end of the read and is filled in from the germline J gene. This sequence joins TRBV13-1 and TRBJ2-7, with D possibly TRBD2 on 6 matching bases. From germline, CDR1 is NSHNY and CDR2 SYGAGN. The CDR3 covers 12 residues. The V end lost 7 bases, the J end lost 0 bases, and 8 bases lay between the germline ends. Incomplete CDR3 DNA: TGTGCCAGCGGACTGTCCTCCTATGAACAGTAC. Protein sequence: CASGLSSYEQY. The CDR3 as a whole reads CASGLSSYEQYF.

Points on this clone: Here the gene names and germline are mouse. The read terminates 1 residue before the CDR3 end, so the remaining end is supplied by the germline J gene. The chain carries TRBV1 and TRBJ2-7, with TRBD1 matching over 7 bases. CDR1 is NSQYPW, CDR2 LRSPGD, per germline (reference sequence). The CDR3 runs 15 residues. After removal of 0 bases from V and 4 bases from J, the junction contained 6 bases not matched to a gene. CDR3 bases read: TGCACCTGCAGTGCAGATCCGGGACAGACATATGAACAGTAC. This gives the protein CTCSADPGQTYEQY. The full CDR3 protein is CTCSADPGQTYEQYF.

This clone appeared a few times. Gene names follow the mouse nomenclature. Read coverage stops 1 residue before the CDR3 terminus; the germline J gene supplies the remainder. The chain carries TRBV14 and TRBJ2-3, with 8 bases fitting TRBD2. The CDR3 is made up of 14 amino acids. V trimming: 0 bases; J trimming: 4 bases; junction bases outside the gene matches: 1. Looked up from germline, CDR1 is SGHDT and CDR2 is FRDEAV. The CDR3 protein is CASSFWGGTETLYF. Partial CDR3 DNA: TGTGCCAGCAGTTTCTGGGGGGGCACAGAAACGCTGTAT.

Worth noting for this clone: Gene labels here are mouse ones. The read finishes 1 residue shy of the CDR3 end, and the germline J gene is used to complete it. This sample also contains other DNA sequences that code for the same CDR3. This chain uses TRBV31 with TRBJ1-2, with D tentatively TRBD1 (6 bases). Trimming removed 1 base from V and 0 bases from J, with 6 bases in between. The CDR3 totals 13 residues. Germline V gives CDR1 GKSSPN, CDR2 SITVG. The CDR3 sequence is CAWSQGANSDYTF. The DNA read from the CDR3 is TGTGCCTGGAGTCAGGGGGCAAACTCCGACTACACC. Variable domain in full (rest from reference TRBV31 and TRBJ1-2): AQTIHQWPVAEIKAVGSPLSLGCTIKGKSSPNLYWYWQATGGTLQQLFYSITVGQVESVVQLNLSASRPKDDQFILSTEKLLLSHSGFYLCAWSQGANSDYTFGSGTRLLVI.